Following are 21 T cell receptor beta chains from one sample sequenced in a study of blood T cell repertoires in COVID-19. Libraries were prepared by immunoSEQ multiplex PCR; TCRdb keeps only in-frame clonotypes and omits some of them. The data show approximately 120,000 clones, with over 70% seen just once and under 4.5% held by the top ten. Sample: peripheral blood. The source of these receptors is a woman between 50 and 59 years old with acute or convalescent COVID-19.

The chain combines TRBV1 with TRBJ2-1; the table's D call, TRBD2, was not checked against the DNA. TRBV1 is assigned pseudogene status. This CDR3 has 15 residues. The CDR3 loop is CTSSHRGGHSTEQFF. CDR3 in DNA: TGCACCAGCAGCCACCGGGGGGGCCACAGCACTGAGCAGTTCTTC.

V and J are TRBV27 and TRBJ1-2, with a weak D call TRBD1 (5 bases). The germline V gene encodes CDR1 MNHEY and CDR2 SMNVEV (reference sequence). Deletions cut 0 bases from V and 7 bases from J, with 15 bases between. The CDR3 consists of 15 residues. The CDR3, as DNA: TGTGCCAGCAGTTTATCGTTCCAGGGTCGAACTGGCTACACCTTC. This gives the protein CASSLSFQGRTGYTF.

Here the CDR3 reads CASSQWGETEAFF. DNA of the CDR3: TGTGCCAGCAGCCAATGGGGCGAAACTGAAGCTTTCTTT. The V gene is TRBV3-1 (or the pseudogene TRBV3-2), the J gene TRBJ1-1, with D tentatively TRBD1 (5 bases). CDR3 length: 13 residues. The V end lost 2 bases, the J end lost 5 bases, and 9 bases lay between the germline ends. CDR1 is LGHDT, CDR2 YNNKEL, per germline (reference sequence).

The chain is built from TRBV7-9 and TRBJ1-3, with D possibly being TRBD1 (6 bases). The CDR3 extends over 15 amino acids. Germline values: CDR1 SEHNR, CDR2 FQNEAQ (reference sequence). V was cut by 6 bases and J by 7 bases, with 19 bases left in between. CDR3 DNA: TGTGCCAGCAGTCGACTGCAGGGGACCGGGAACACCATATATTTT. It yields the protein CASSRLQGTGNTIYF.

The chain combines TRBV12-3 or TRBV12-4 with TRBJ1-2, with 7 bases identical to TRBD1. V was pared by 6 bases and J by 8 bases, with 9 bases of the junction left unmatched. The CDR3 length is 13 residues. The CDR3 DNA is TGTGCCAGCAGCTTGACAGGGCCAGGCGGCTACACCTTC. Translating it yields CASSLTGPGGYTF.

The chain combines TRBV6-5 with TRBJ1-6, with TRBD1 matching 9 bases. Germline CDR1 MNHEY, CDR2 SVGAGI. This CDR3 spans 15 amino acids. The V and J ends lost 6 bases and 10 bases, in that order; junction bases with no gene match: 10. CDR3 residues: CASRRWDRAMSPLHF. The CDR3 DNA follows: TGTGCCAGCAGACGATGGGACAGGGCTATGTCACCCCTCCACTTT.

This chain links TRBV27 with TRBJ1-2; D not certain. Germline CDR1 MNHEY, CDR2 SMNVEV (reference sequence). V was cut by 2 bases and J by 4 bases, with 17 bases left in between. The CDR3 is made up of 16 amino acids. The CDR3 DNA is TGTGCCAGCAGTTTACGGGTCCCCGCCTATTCCTATGGCTACACCTTC. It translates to CASSLRVPAYSYGYTF.

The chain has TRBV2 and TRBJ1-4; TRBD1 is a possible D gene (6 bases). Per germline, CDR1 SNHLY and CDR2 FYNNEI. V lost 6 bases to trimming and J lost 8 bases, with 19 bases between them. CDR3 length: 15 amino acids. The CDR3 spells CASRPPTGFGEKLFF. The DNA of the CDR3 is TGTGCCAGCAGGCCTCCTACAGGGTTTGGGGAAAAACTGTTTTTT.

The CDR3 sequence is CASSHTLTSGGPETQYF. The CDR3 DNA reads as TGCGCCAGCAGCCACACGCTAACTAGCGGGGGGCCGGAGACCCAGTACTTC. This chain connects TRBV4-1 to TRBJ2-5; TRBD2 aligns across 12 bases. This CDR3 region has 17 residues. In germline, CDR1 is MGHRA, CDR2 YSYEKL. With 3 bases clipped from V and 5 bases from J, the junction kept 10 bases outside the gene matches.

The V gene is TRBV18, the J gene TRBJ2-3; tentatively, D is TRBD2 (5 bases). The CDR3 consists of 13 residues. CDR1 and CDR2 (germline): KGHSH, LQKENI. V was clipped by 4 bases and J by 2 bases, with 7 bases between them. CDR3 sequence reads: CASSRLYTDTQYF. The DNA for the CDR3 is TGTGCCAGCTCACGACTATACACAGATACGCAGTATTTT.

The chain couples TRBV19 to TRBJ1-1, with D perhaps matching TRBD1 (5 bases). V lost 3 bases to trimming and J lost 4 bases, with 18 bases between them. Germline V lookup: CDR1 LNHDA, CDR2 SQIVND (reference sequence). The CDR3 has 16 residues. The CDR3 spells CASSIAGGALGTEAFF. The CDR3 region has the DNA TGTGCCAGTAGTATTGCCGGCGGGGCCCTAGGCACTGAAGCTTTCTTT.

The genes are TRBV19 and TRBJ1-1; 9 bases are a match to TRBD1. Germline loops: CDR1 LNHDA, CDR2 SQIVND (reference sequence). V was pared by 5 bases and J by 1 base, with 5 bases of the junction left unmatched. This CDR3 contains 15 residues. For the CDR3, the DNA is TGTGCCAGTAGTCCGTGGACAGGGGAGAACACTGAAGCTTTCTTT. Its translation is CASSPWTGENTEAFF. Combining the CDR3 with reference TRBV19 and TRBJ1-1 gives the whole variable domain DGGITQSPKYLFRKEGQNVTLSCEQNLNHDAMYWYRQDPGQGLRLIYYSQIVNDFQKGDIAEGYSVSREKKESFPLTVTSAQKNPTAFYLCASSPWTGENTEAFFGQGTRLTVV.

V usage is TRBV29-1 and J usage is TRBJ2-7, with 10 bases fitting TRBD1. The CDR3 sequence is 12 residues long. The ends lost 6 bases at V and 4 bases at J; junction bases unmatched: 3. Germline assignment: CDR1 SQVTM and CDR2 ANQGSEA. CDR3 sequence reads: CSVPGQGYEQYF. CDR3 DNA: TGCAGCGTACCGGGACAGGGGTACGAGCAGTACTTC.

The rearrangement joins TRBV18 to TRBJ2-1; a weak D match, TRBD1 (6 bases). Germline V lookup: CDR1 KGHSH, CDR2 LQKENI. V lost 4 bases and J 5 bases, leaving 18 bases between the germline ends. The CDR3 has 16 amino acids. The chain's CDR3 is CASSRTGTHNDNEQFF. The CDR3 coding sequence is TGTGCCAGCTCACGAACAGGGACCCATAACGACAATGAGCAGTTCTTC.

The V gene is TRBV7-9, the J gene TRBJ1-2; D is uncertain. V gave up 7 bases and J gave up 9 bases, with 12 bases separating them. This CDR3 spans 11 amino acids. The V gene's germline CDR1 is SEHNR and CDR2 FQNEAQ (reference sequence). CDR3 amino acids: CASTSIQSYTF. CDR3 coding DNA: TGTGCCAGCACCTCAATTCAGAGCTACACCTTC.

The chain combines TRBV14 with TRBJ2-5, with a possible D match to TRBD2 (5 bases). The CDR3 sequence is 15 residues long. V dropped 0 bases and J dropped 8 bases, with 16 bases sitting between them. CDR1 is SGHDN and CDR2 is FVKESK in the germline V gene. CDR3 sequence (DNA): TGTGCCAGCAGCCAAGATGGGTTGCGGGCGAGAACCCAGTACTTC. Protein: CASSQDGLRARTQYF.

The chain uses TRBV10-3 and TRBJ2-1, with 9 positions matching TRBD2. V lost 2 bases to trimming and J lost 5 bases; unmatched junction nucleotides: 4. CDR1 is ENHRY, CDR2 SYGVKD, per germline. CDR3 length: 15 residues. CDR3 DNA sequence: TGTGCCATCAGTGAGGGGATAGCGGGGGACAATGAGCAGTTCTTC. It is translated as CAISEGIAGDNEQFF.

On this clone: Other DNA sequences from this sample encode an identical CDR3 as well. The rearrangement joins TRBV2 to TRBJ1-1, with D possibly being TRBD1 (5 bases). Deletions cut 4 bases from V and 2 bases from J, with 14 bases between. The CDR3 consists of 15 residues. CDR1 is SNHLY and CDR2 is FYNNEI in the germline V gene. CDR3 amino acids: CASSGGGNLNTEAFF. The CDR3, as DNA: TGTGCCAGCAGTGGGGGCGGGAACCTTAACACTGAAGCTTTCTTT. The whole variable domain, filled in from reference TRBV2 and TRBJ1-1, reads EPEVTQTPSHQVTQMGQEVILRCVPISNHLYFYWYRQILGQKVEFLVSFYNNEISEKSEIFDDQFSVERPDGSNFTLKIRSTKLEDSAMYFCASSGGGNLNTEAFFGQGTRLTVV.

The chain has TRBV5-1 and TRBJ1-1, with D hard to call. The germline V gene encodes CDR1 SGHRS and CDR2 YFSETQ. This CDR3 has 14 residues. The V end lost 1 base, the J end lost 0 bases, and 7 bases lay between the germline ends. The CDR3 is CASSLMALNTEAFF. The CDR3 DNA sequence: TGCGCCAGCAGCTTGATGGCCCTGAACACTGAAGCTTTCTTT.

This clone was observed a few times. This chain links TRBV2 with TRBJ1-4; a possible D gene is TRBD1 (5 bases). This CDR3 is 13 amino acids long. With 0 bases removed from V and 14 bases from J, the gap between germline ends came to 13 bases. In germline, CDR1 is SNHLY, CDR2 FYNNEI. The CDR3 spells CASSEAPQGLLFF. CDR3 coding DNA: TGTGCCAGCAGTGAAGCGCCTCAGGGATTGCTGTTTTTT.

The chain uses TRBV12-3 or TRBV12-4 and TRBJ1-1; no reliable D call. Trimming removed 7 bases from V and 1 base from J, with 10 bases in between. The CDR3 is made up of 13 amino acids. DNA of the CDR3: TGTGCCAGCACCTATCGAGGGAACACTGAAGCTTTCTTT. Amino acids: CASTYRGNTEAFF.